This TCR beta chain appears in the sequencing data of a study of stem cell transplantation in POMP-related autoinflammatory disease (dated by TCRdb to the early 2020s). Describing the broader study: The study hypothesized that defective thymoproteasomes impair MHC class I-dependent CD8+ T-cell differentiation and positive selection, skewing the TRB repertoire. Before transplant, CD4+ naive T-cell skewing, low CD8+ T-cell proportions, and reduced T-cell cytokine secretion were observed in patients. After transplant, DNA chimerism analysis showed 100% donor engraftment of neutrophils and platelets through one year. To find out how POMP deficiency affects T-cell receptor beta repertoire diversity and CDR3 characteristics, high-throughput TRB sequencing was used. Findings and caveats that apply to the study as a whole: A restricted number of unique TRB V-J gene pairings was observed in PRAID patients. Statistical significance for the trend toward lower diversity and increased clonality in PRAID patients was reached only for regulatory T cells. A trend toward lower TRB diversity and higher clonality was observed in PRAID patients across all analyzed T-cell subsets.

Of note for this clone: Its antigen is still unknown. Base qualities are not at hand, and no much larger clone is one base apart.

Receptor amplification or capture employed the immunoSEQ multiplex PCR assay. As for the original processing: Shannon entropy, which takes clonal size distribution into account, was used to quantify repertoire diversity. The Gini-Simpson index (Simpson_1-D) served as the measure of how unequally clonotypes were distributed. TCRdb limited this immuneACCESS table to in-frame rearrangements with V and J called. A share of clones is missing; checked studies link under half to unresolved V genes, and the rest is unexplained. D and trimming come from the DNA, and the V and J calls and clone size come from that table. Within this sample are 68,000 or so clones, with roughly 93% of them counted one time only. Of the sample, about 0.7% is held by the ten largest clones. According to the germline V gene, CDR1 reads MDHEN and CDR2 reads SYDVKM. The V end loses 5 bases and the J end loses 5 bases, and a stretch of 12 bases separates them. Taken from cysteine to phenylalanine, the CDR3 has 14 residues. Only the CDR3 part of the read is kept: 42 bases, read in frame from the first base.

The time point tag for this specimen amounts to: after hematopoietic stem cell transplant. PRAID was marked by prominent immunodeficiency together with autoinflammation. T-cell subsets (conventional T cells, CD8+ T cells, regulatory T cells, T follicular helper cells) were sorted before TRB sequencing. The sample was CD4+ T cells from PBMCs, taken after stem cell transplantation. This receptor was identified in a human patient with POMP-related autoinflammation and immune dysregulation (PRAID). Some T cells may derive from the graft donor when a transplant has been performed. This receptor chain uses TRBV28 and TRBJ1-4, with TRBD1 as a weak D call on 6 bases. The CDR3 corresponds to CASSTSDRNEKLFF. The sequenced DNA: TGTGCCAGCAGTACAAGCGACAGGAATGAAAAACTGTTTTTT.